This entry lists 31 T cell receptor beta chains sequenced from one sample in a study of blood T cell repertoires in COVID-19 (TCRdb year 2020). The library came from the immunoSEQ multiplex PCR assay. In its TCRdb copy, this immuneACCESS table keeps in-frame sequences only and misses some clones. Where compared with another copy, unresolved V genes explain less than half of these, and the others have no known cause. Counted in this sample were approximately 56,000 clones; around nine tenths of them appeared once. Clones ranked in the top ten supply around 9% of the sample. Sequenced input: peripheral blood. The receptor set was obtained from a man aged 80 or over with active or convalescent COVID-19.

This clone was observed a few times. This rearrangement joins TRBV18 to TRBJ2-7, with D unclear. CDR3 length: 13 amino acids. Trimming cost V 3 bases and J 6 bases, with 12 bases left between them. Germline V gene sequence: CDR1 KGHSH, CDR2 LQKENI. As DNA, the CDR3 is TGTGCCAGCTCACCCTCCGCGCTGCCCGAGCAGTACTTC. Encoded protein: CASSPSALPEQYF.

This clone was observed a single time. V and J are TRBV19 and TRBJ2-3, with 8 bases identical to TRBD2. CDR1 and CDR2 (germline): LNHDA, SQIVND (reference sequence). The CDR3 spans 16 residues. Losses at the gene ends were 5 bases for V and 1 base for J; bases not matched to a gene: 8. CDR3 DNA: TGTGCCAGTAGTCTGACCCGGCGGGGGGGCACAGATACGCAGTATTTT. This gives the protein CASSLTRRGGTDTQYF.

The CDR3 region is CSGTGISTGELFF. The CDR3 nucleotides read TGCAGCGGAACCGGGATCTCCACCGGGGAGCTGTTTTTT. The chain is built from TRBV29-1 and TRBJ2-2; D is perhaps TRBD2 (5 bases). Between the trimmed V and J ends, which lost 7 bases and 4 bases, there was a span of 13 bases. CDR3 size: 13 residues. In germline, CDR1 is SQVTM, CDR2 ANQGSEA.

V gene TRBV29-1 combines with J gene TRBJ2-7, with TRBD2 matching over 12 bases. The CDR3 covers 15 residues. Looked up from germline, CDR1 is SQVTM and CDR2 is ANQGSEA. V shed 7 bases, J shed 4 bases, and the junction held 11 bases outside the gene matches. CDR3 in amino acids: CSAQGASGGVYEQYF. The CDR3 DNA follows: TGCAGCGCCCAAGGGGCTAGCGGGGGGGTATACGAGCAGTACTTC.

This sequence joins TRBV6-4 and TRBJ1-1, with 7 nucleotides matching TRBD1. Germline V gene data show CDR1 as MRHNA and CDR2 as SNTAGT. The V segment lost 2 bases and the J segment 1 base; nucleotides outside the gene matches: 4. The CDR3 runs to 15 residues. The CDR3 spells CASSDVDRWNTEAFF. In DNA, the CDR3 is TGTGCCAGCAGTGACGTGGACAGGTGGAACACTGAAGCTTTCTTT.

The rearrangement joins TRBV19 to TRBJ2-1; 8 bases agree with TRBD2. With 8 bases clipped from V and 2 bases from J, the junction kept 8 bases outside the gene matches. The CDR3 runs to 15 residues. Germline-derived CDR1 and CDR2 are LNHDA and SQIVND (reference sequence). The CDR3 spells CASENSGGTYNEQFF. The DNA of the CDR3 is TGTGCCAGTGAGAACAGCGGGGGTACCTACAATGAGCAGTTCTTC.

J is TRBJ2-3 and V is TRBV5-1, with 9 bases matching TRBD2. From germline, CDR1 is SGHRS and CDR2 YFSETQ. With V trimmed by 1 base and J by 4 bases, 7 bases remained unmatched. This CDR3 is 16 amino acids long. This CDR3 is CASSLSAGGPSDTQYF. In DNA, the CDR3 is TGCGCCAGCAGCTTGTCCGCGGGGGGGCCCTCAGATACGCAGTATTTT.

The CDR3 region has the DNA TGTGCCTGGAGTGTACCGGGAAAAAACACTGAAGCTTTCTTT. Translated: CAWSVPGKNTEAFF. The V and J genes are TRBV30 and TRBJ1-1; D not certain. The CDR3 covers 14 residues. The ends were cut back, 0 bases at V and 2 bases at J, with 10 bases in the middle. The germline V gene has CDR1 GTSNPN and CDR2 SVGIG (reference sequence).

The gene calls are TRBV27 and TRBJ1-2, with 7 nucleotides matching TRBD1. Germline CDR1 and CDR2: MNHEY and SMNVEV (reference sequence). Losses at the gene ends were 8 bases for V and 0 bases for J; bases not matched to a gene: 21. The CDR3 is 19 residues long. CDR3 DNA sequence: TGTGCCAGCCGTTCGCCCCTTCACTTGGACAGGTGGTCTAACTATGGCTACACCTTC. This gives the protein CASRSPLHLDRWSNYGYTF.

V usage is TRBV19 and J usage is TRBJ1-5; TRBD1 matches at 9 bases. The length of the CDR3 is 14 residues. From germline, CDR1 is LNHDA and CDR2 SQIVND (reference sequence). Unmatched junction bases numbered 4, after V lost 5 bases and J lost 5 bases. CDR3 sequence: CASSVTGGDQPQHF. The CDR3 coding sequence is TGTGCCAGTAGTGTAACAGGGGGCGATCAGCCCCAGCATTTT.

The V gene is TRBV2, the J gene TRBJ1-1; 11 nucleotides align to TRBD1. V shed 7 bases and J 7 bases; nucleotides not matched to a gene: 8. Germline V CDR1 and CDR2: SNHLY, FYNNEI. The CDR3 contains 14 residues. The CDR3 region is CASTRDRGSDEAFF. For the CDR3, the DNA is TGTGCCAGCACCCGGGACAGGGGGTCGGATGAAGCTTTCTTT. Variable domain in full (rest from reference TRBV2 and TRBJ1-1): EPEVTQTPSHQVTQMGQEVILRCVPISNHLYFYWYRQILGQKVEFLVSFYNNEISEKSEIFDDQFSVERPDGSNFTLKIRSTKLEDSAMYFCASTRDRGSDEAFFGQGTRLTVV.

The chain joins TRBV5-1 to TRBJ2-7; possible D gene TRBD1, 6 bases. V shed 0 bases and J shed 3 bases, with 13 bases lying between them. The CDR3 length is 15 residues. Germline V gene sequence: CDR1 SGHRS, CDR2 YFSETQ. Here the CDR3 DNA reads TGCGCCAGCAGCTTGGAAGGACAGCCCCTCTACGAGCAGTACTTC. It is translated as CASSLEGQPLYEQYF.

In DNA, the CDR3 is TGTGCCAGCAGCCCAGCGGGGGCCCCCGGAGATACGCAGTATTTT. This codes for CASSPAGAPGDTQYF. V is TRBV7-3 and J is TRBJ2-3, with 8 nucleotides matching TRBD2. CDR1 and CDR2 from the germline V gene are SGHTA and FQGTGA. The CDR3 loop spans 15 amino acids. Trimming at V came to 5 bases and at J to 5 bases, leaving 9 bases not matched to a gene. The variable domain in full, with the rest retrieved from reference TRBV7-3 and TRBJ2-3, is GAGVSQTPSNKVTEKGKYVELRCDPISGHTALYWYRQSLGQGPEFLIYFQGTGAADDSGLPNDRFFAVRPEGSVSTLKIQRTERGDSAVYLCASSPAGAPGDTQYFGPGTRLTVL.

DNA for the CDR3: TGTGCCAGCTCGACAGACTCGAACACCGGGGAGCTGTTTTTT. Its protein is CASSTDSNTGELFF. This chain uses TRBV18 with TRBJ2-2; tentative D call: TRBD1 (5 bases). V lost 6 bases and J lost 0, with 8 bases in between. CDR1 is KGHSH, CDR2 LQKENI, per germline. This CDR3 is built from 14 residues.

V usage is TRBV28 and J usage is TRBJ1-6; tentative D call: TRBD1 (6 bases). Germline CDR1 MDHEN, CDR2 SYDVKM. The CDR3 totals 15 residues. V lost 6 bases, J lost 6 bases, and 15 bases lay in between. CDR3 in amino acids: CASSPFRGGNSPLHF. The CDR3 DNA reads as TGTGCCAGCAGCCCCTTCAGGGGTGGTAATTCACCCCTCCACTTT.

The genes are TRBV3-1 (or the pseudogene TRBV3-2) and TRBJ2-7, with 7 bases identical to TRBD1. Per germline, CDR1 LGHDT and CDR2 YNNKEL (reference sequence). Trimming took 2 bases from V and 0 from J; bases not matched to a gene: 4. The CDR3 has 15 residues. CDR3 in amino acids: CASSQPTGSSYEQYF. CDR3 nucleotide sequence: TGTGCCAGCAGCCAACCGACAGGGAGCTCCTACGAGCAGTACTTC.

This clone was found once. The rearrangement uses TRBV28 and TRBJ2-7; TRBD1 is a possible D gene (5 bases). The CDR3 consists of 15 residues. Germline loops: CDR1 MDHEN, CDR2 SYDVKM. Trimming removed 6 bases from V and 0 bases from J, with 15 bases in between. The CDR3 nucleotides read TGTGCCAGCAGAAGACCCCCCGACAGCTCCTACGAGCAGTACTTC. Translating gives CASRRPPDSSYEQYF.

The V gene is TRBV6-2 or TRBV6-3, the J gene TRBJ1-5; tentative D call: TRBD1 (6 bases). V was clipped by 6 bases and J by 8 bases, with 17 bases between them. CDR1 and CDR2 from the germline V gene are MNHEY and SVGEGT. The CDR3 runs to 14 residues. For the CDR3, the DNA is TGTGCCAGCAGCTCAACAGGGCCCCGCGAGCCCCAGCATTTT. Its protein is CASSSTGPREPQHF.

The chain employs TRBV5-1 and TRBJ2-1; 8 nucleotides match TRBD1. This CDR3 has 16 amino acids. V lost 1 base, J lost 1 base, and 4 bases stayed unmatched. Germline-derived CDR1 and CDR2 are SGHRS and YFSETQ. For the CDR3, the DNA is TGCGCCAGCAGCTTGTCGACAGGGGAGTCCTACAATGAGCAGTTCTTC. Its translation: CASSLSTGESYNEQFF.

This clone was seen only once. J is TRBJ1-1 and V is TRBV5-6; perhaps TRBD1 as D (5 bases). CDR1 and CDR2 from the germline V gene are SGHDT and YYEEEE. The length of the CDR3 is 14 residues. Trimming left V 0 bases short and J 0 bases short, with 6 bases between. The CDR3 sequence is CASSLDRLNTEAFF. The CDR3 DNA follows: TGTGCCAGCAGCTTGGACAGGCTGAACACTGAAGCTTTCTTT.

The chain uses TRBV19 and TRBJ2-5; 10 bases are a match to TRBD1. Looked up from germline, CDR1 is LNHDA and CDR2 is SQIVND (reference sequence). V was clipped by 4 bases and J by 5 bases; unmatched bases: 7. This CDR3 is 15 amino acids long. DNA for the CDR3: TGTGCCAGTAGTACCAGGGACAGGGGACCCGAGACCCAGTACTTC. It is translated as CASSTRDRGPETQYF.

The chain joins TRBV3-1 (or the pseudogene TRBV3-2) to TRBJ1-5, with D possibly being TRBD1 (6 bases). Trimming stripped 4 bases from V and 3 bases from J, with 13 bases between. Germline-derived CDR1 and CDR2 are LGHDT and YNNKEL (reference sequence). The CDR3 spans 15 residues. CDR3 loop: CASSPWTDNNQPQHF. Written as DNA, the CDR3 is TGTGCCAGCAGCCCCTGGACAGACAACAATCAGCCCCAGCATTTT.

The genes are TRBV18 and TRBJ1-6; weak D call: TRBD1 (5 bases). V dropped 6 bases and J dropped 10 bases, with 16 bases sitting between them. The CDR3 is made up of 14 amino acids. Per the germline V gene, CDR1 is KGHSH and CDR2 is LQKENI. For the CDR3, the DNA is TGTGCCAGCTCCCCGGACCCAGGGTCATCACCCCTCCACTTT. Amino acid sequence: CASSPDPGSSPLHF. Complete variable domain (other parts from reference TRBV18 and TRBJ1-6): NAGVMQNPRHLVRRRGQEARLRCSPMKGHSHVYWYRQLPEEGLKFMVYLQKENIIDESGMPKERFSAEFPKEGPSILRIQQVVRGDSAAYFCASSPDPGSSPLHFGNGTRLTVT.

The chain links TRBV6-4 to TRBJ1-2, with 8 bases lining up with TRBD1. This CDR3 has 14 amino acids. Germline loops: CDR1 MRHNA, CDR2 SNTAGT. J lost 7 bases, V lost 2 bases, and 6 bases had no gene match. The DNA of the CDR3 is TGTGCCAGCAGTGACCGGGCAGGGGGCTTTGGCTACACCTTC. Residues: CASSDRAGGFGYTF.

V gene TRBV5-8 combines with J gene TRBJ2-3; D is unresolved. V was trimmed by 6 bases and J by 4 bases, leaving 9 bases between them. Germline values: CDR1 SGHTS, CDR2 YDEGEE. The CDR3 totals 12 residues. The CDR3 is CASTRQSDTQYF. DNA for the CDR3: TGTGCCAGCACCAGACAATCAGATACGCAGTATTTT.

The chain couples TRBV19 to TRBJ2-1, with 7 bases identical to TRBD2. After removal of 3 bases from V and 4 bases from J, the junction contained 3 bases not matched to a gene. The CDR3 contains 14 residues. The germline gives CDR1 LNHDA, CDR2 SQIVND (reference sequence). CDR3 DNA: TGTGCCAGTAGTATCCCGGGGGGATACAATGAGCAGTTCTTC. Translating it yields CASSIPGGYNEQFF. Supplemented by reference TRBV19 and TRBJ2-1, the full variable domain reads DGGITQSPKYLFRKEGQNVTLSCEQNLNHDAMYWYRQDPGQGLRLIYYSQIVNDFQKGDIAEGYSVSREKKESFPLTVTSAQKNPTAFYLCASSIPGGYNEQFFGPGTRLTVL.

This CDR3 reads CASSVQGSTEAFF. As DNA, the CDR3 is TGTGCCAGCAGCGTTCAGGGGAGCACTGAAGCTTTCTTT. The gene calls are TRBV6-4 and TRBJ1-1, with D maybe TRBD1 (6 bases). CDR3 length equals 13 residues. The V end lost 6 bases, the J end lost 4 bases, and 12 bases lay between the germline ends. Germline CDR1 reads MRHNA; CDR2 reads SNTAGT.

The gene calls are TRBV5-1 and TRBJ2-3; 8 nucleotides agree with TRBD2. Trimming removed 5 bases from V and 2 bases from J; junction bases left unmatched: 13. Germline V gene lookup returns CDR1 SGHRS and CDR2 YFSETQ. The CDR3 has 17 amino acids. The CDR3 spells CASRRDLLAGYTDTQYF. In DNA form, the CDR3 reads TGCGCCAGCAGGCGAGACCTTTTAGCGGGATACACAGATACGCAGTATTTT.

This chain links TRBV12-3 or TRBV12-4 with TRBJ2-2; 7 nucleotides match TRBD1. The CDR3 runs to 13 residues. The V and J ends lost 11 bases and 1 base, in that order; junction bases with no gene match: 4. As DNA, the CDR3 is TGTGCCGGCTACAGGGGGAACACCGGGGAGCTGTTTTTT. Amino acids: CAGYRGNTGELFF.

The rearrangement uses TRBV19 and TRBJ2-3; 15 nucleotides align to TRBD2. The germline V gene encodes CDR1 LNHDA and CDR2 SQIVND (reference sequence). The ends lost 5 bases at V and 0 bases at J; junction bases unmatched: 9. The CDR3 has 19 residues. CDR3 bases: TGTGCCAGTAGTGGGGGACTAGCGGGAGGCCACCCGAGCACAGATACGCAGTATTTT. Translated, it gives CASSGGLAGGHPSTDTQYF.

The chain couples TRBV4-3 to TRBJ1-2; 10 bases map to TRBD1. Trimming cost V 5 bases and J 3 bases; bases outside gene matches: 6. Germline V CDR1 and CDR2: LGHNA, YSLEER. There are 15 residues in the CDR3. In DNA, the CDR3 is TGCGCCAGCAGCGAGCGGACAGGGGGTGACTATGGCTACACCTTC. Its protein product is CASSERTGGDYGYTF.